This TCR beta chain was sequenced during a study of siplizumab effects on memory and regulatory T cells. TEMRA, effector memory, memory and naive subsets, all unstimulated, were sequenced in three donor pairs. Study conclusions and caveats: Sequences below about 10^-5 frequency were poorly captured. As a result, only a minor fraction of alloreactive clones mapped to unstimulated subsets. Naive T cells looked more diverse than memory cells and looked like major alloresponse contributors. Roughly 75-95% of dividing CD4+ or CD8+ clones were without an attributable naive or memory phenotype.

As for this clone: Its antigen is undetermined.

The assay was immunoSEQ multiplex PCR, and TCRdb's table has in-frame clones only and misses some. This table holds about 50,000 clones, about 90% found once. The ends were cut back, 1 base at V and 3 bases at J, with 8 bases in the middle. Germline V CDR1 and CDR2: SGHNT, YYREEE (reference sequence). CDR3 length equals 13 residues. Source material: naive CD8+ T cells sorted from blood. This sequence originates from a human donor in good health. The chain joins TRBV5-4 to TRBJ2-7; perhaps TRBD2 as D (5 bases). This CDR3 is CASSLIAGYEQYF. DNA of the CDR3: TGTGCCAGCAGCTTGATTGCGGGCTACGAGCAGTACTTC.